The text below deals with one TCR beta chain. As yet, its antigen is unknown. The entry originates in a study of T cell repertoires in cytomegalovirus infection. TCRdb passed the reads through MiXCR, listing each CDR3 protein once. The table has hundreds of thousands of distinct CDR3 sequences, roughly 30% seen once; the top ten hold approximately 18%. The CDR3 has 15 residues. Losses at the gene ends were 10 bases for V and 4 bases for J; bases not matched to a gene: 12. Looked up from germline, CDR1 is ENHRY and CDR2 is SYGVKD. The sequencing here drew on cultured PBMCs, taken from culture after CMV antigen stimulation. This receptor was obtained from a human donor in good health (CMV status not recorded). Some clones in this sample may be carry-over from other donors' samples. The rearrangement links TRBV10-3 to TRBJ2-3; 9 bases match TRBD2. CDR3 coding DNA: TGTGCCACCCAGGGTACTAGCGGGCGGTCAGATACGCAGTATTTT. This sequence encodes CATQGTSGRSDTQYF.